The source of this T cell receptor (beta chain) is a study of blood T cell repertoires in COVID-19. Study-wide background: Samples of COVID-19 (acute and convalescent) were obtained from the United States, Italy and Spain. The cDNA or gDNA used as material had been derived from T cells, B-cell-depleted T cells, or PBMCs.

Per the germline V gene, CDR1 is PRHDT and CDR2 is FYEKMQ (reference sequence). V was pared by 1 base and J by 4 bases, with 4 bases of the junction left unmatched. This CDR3 has 16 residues. Under the authors' procedure: Amplified reference gene primers provided the basis for estimating nucleated cell counts. Assay: immunoSEQ multiplex PCR; the TCRdb copy retains only in-frame clones and omits some. The V and J calls and clone size are taken from that table; D and trimming were inferred from the DNA. The sample gives 55,000 to 65,000 clones, approximately 80% of which show up once; around a third is in the top ten. A few counts support this clone. A Seattle source enrolled patients during active infection and followed them longitudinally.

Material: peripheral blood. The source is a man in his 60s with COVID-19, enrolled during active disease. The V and J genes are TRBV13 and TRBJ1-6; 7 bases agree with TRBD1. The CDR3 coding sequence is TGTGCCAGCAGCTTAGTCCAGGGGGATTATAATTCACCCCTCCACTTT. Protein: CASSLVQGDYNSPLHF.